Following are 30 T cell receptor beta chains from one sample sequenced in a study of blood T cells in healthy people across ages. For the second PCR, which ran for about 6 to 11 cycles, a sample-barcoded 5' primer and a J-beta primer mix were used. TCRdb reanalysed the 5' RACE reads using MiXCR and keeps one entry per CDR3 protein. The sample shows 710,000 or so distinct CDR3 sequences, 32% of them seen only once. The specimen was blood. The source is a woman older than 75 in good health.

CDR3 sequence (DNA): TGCGCCAGCAGCCGGGATAAACTTGCCGGGGAGCTGTTTTTT. Its translation: CASSRDKLAGELFF. This chain connects TRBV4-3 to TRBJ2-2, with D hard to call. Per germline, CDR1 LGHNA and CDR2 YSLEER. The V end was cut by 4 bases, the J end by 6 bases, with 12 bases between. CDR3 length: 14 amino acids.

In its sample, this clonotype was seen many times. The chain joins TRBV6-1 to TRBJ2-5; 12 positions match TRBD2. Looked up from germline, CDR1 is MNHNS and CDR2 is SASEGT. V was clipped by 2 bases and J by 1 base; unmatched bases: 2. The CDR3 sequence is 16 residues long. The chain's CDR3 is CASSEPTSGGQETQYF. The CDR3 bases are TGTGCCAGCAGTGAACCGACTAGCGGGGGCCAAGAGACCCAGTACTTC.

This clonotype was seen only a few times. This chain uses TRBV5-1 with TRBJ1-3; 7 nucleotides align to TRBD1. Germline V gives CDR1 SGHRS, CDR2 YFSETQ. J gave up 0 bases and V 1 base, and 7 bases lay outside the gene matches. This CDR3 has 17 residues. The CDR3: CASSLFGQASSGNTIYF. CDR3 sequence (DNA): TGCGCCAGCAGCTTGTTCGGACAGGCGAGCTCTGGAAACACCATATATTTT.

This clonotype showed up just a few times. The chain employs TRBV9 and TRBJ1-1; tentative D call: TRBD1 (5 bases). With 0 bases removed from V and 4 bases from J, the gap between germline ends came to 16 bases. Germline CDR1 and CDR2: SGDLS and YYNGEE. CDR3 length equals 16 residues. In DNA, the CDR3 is TGTGCCAGCAGCGTAGGCCAGGGTGAGTGGGGCACTGAAGCTTTCTTT. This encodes CASSVGQGEWGTEAFF. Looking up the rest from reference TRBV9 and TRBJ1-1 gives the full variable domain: DSGVTQTPKHLITATGQRVTLRCSPRSGDLSVYWYQQSLDQGLQFLIQYYNGEERAKGNILERFSAQQFPDLHSELNLSSLELGDSALYFCASSVGQGEWGTEAFFGQGTRLTVV.

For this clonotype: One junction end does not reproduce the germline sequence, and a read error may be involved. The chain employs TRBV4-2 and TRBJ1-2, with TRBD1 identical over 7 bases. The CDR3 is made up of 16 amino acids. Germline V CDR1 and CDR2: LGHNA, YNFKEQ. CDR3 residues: CAGSQDLPGGTDGYTF. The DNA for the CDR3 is TGTGCCGGCAGCCAAGATTTGCCAGGGGGGACGGATGGCTACACCTTC.

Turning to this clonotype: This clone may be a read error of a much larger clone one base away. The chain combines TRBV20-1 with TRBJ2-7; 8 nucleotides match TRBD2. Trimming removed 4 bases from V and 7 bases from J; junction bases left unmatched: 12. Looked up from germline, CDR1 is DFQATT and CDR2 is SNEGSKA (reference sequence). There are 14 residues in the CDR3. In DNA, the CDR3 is TGCAGTGCTAATCCCAGCGGGGGCTACAATGAGCAGTACTTC. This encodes CSANPSGGYNEQYF.

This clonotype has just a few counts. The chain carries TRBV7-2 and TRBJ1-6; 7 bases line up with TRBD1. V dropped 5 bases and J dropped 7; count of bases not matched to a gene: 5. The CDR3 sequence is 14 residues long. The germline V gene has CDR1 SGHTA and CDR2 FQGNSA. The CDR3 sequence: CASSRQGRNSPLHF. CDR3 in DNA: TGTGCCAGCAGCCGACAGGGTAGGAATTCACCCCTCCACTTT.

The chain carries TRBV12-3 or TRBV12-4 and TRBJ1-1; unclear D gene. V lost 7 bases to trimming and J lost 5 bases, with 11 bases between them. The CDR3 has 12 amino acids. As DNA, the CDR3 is TGTGCCAGCACCCGACCGGGGACTGAAGCTTTCTTT. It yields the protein CASTRPGTEAFF.

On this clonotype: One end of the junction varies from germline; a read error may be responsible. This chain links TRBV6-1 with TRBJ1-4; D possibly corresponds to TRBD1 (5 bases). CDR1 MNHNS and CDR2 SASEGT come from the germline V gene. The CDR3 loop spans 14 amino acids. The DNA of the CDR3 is TGTACCAGCAGTGCCCGGGACGCCTCGCAAAAACTGTTTTTT. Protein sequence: CTSSARDASQKLFF.

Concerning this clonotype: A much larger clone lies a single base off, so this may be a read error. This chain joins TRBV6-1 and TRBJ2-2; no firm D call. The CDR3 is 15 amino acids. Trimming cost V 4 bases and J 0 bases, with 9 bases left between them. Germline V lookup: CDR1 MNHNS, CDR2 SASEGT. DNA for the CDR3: TGTGCCAGCAGTGCTAAGAGTTCGAACACCGGGGAGCTGTTTTTT. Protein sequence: CASSAKSSNTGELFF.

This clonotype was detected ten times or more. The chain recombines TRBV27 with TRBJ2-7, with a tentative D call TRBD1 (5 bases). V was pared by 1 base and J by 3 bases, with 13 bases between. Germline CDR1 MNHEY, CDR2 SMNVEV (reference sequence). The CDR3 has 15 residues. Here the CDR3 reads CASSLWGEKGYEQYF. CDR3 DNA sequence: TGTGCCAGCAGTTTATGGGGCGAGAAGGGCTACGAGCAGTACTTC.

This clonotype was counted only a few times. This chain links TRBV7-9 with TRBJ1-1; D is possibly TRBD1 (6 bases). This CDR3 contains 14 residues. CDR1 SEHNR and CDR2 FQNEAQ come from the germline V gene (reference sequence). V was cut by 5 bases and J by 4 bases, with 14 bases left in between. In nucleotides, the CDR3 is TGTGCCAGCAGCCTACAGGGATCCTTCACTGAAGCTTTCTTT. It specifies CASSLQGSFTEAFF. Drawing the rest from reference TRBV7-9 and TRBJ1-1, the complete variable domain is DTGVSQNPRHKITKRGQNVTFRCDPISEHNRLYWYRQTLGQGPEFLTYFQNEAQLEKSRLLSDRFSAERPKGSFSTLEIQRTEQGDSAMYLCASSLQGSFTEAFFGQGTRLTVV.

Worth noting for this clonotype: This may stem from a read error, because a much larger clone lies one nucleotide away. CDR3 protein: CASSSSTGVATNEELFF. DNA of the CDR3: TGCGCCAGCAGCTCATCTACCGGGGTGGCAACTAATGAAGAACTGTTTTTT. The chain combines TRBV5-1 with TRBJ1-4; D gene uncertain. The CDR3 is 17 residues long. Germline V lookup: CDR1 SGHRS, CDR2 YFSETQ.

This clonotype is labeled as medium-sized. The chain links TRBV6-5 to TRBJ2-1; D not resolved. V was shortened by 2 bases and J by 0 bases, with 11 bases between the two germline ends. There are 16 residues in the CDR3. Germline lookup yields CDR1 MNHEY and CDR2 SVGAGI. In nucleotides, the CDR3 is TGTGCCAGCAGTTACACGGATTCTAGCTCCTACAATGAGCAGTTCTTC. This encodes CASSYTDSSSYNEQFF.

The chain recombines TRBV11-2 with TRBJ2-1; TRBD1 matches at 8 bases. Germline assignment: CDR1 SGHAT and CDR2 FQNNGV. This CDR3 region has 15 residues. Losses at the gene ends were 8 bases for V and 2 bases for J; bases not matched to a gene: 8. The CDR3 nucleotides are TGTGCCAGCTCTCCCCCAGGGGGCCCCTACAATGAGCAGTTCTTC. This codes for CASSPPGGPYNEQFF.

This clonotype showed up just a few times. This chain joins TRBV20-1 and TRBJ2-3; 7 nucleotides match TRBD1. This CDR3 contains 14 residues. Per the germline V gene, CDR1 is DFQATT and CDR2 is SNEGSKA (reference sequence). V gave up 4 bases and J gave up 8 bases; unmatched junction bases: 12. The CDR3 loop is CSATGQSSGGTQYF. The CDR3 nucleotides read TGCAGTGCTACGGGACAGAGCTCAGGAGGTACGCAGTATTTT.

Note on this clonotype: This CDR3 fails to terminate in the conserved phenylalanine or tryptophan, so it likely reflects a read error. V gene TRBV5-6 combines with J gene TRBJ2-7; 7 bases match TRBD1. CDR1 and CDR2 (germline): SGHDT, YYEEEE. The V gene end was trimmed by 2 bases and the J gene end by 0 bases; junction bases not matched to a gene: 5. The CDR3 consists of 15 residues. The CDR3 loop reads CASSLGTDPSYEQYC. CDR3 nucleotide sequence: TGTGCCAGCAGCTTAGGGACAGATCCCTCCTACGAGCAGTACTGC.

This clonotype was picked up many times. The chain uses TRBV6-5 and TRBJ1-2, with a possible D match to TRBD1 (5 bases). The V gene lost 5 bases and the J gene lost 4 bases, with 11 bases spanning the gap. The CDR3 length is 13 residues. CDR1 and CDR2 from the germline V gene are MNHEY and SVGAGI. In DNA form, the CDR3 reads TGTGCCAGCAGTCGAGCCGGGGGCTATGGCTACACCTTC. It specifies CASSRAGGYGYTF.

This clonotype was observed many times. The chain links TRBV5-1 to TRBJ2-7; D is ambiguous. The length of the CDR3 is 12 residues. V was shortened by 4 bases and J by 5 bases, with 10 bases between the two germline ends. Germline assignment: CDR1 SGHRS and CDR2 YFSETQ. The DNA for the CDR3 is TGCGCCAGCAGCCCTGGCCTGAACGAGCAGTACTTC. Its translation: CASSPGLNEQYF. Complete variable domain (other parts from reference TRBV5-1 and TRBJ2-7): KAGVTQTPRYLIKTRGQQVTLSCSPISGHRSVSWYQQTPGQGLQFLFEYFSETQRNKGNFPGRFSGRQFSNSRSEMNVSTLELGDSALYLCASSPGLNEQYFGPGTRLTVT.

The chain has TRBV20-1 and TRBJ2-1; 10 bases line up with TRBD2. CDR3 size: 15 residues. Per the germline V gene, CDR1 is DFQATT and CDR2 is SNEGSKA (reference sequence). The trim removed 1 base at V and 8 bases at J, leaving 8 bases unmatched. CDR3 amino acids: CSARVLAGGLDEQFF. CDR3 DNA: TGCAGTGCTAGAGTGTTAGCGGGGGGTTTAGATGAGCAGTTCTTC.

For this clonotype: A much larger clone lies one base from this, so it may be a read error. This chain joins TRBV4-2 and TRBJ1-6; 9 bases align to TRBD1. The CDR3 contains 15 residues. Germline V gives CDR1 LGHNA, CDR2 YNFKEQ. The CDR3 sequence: CASSQDRDRDSPPHF. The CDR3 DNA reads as TGTGCCAGCAGCCAAGACCGGGACAGGGATTCACCCCCCCACTTT.

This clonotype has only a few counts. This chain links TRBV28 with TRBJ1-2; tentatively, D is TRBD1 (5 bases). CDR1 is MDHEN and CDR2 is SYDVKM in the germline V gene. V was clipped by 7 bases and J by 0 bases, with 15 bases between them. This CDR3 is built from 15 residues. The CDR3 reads CASMTVTESNYGYTF. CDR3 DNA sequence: TGTGCCAGCATGACAGTTACCGAATCTAACTATGGCTACACCTTC.

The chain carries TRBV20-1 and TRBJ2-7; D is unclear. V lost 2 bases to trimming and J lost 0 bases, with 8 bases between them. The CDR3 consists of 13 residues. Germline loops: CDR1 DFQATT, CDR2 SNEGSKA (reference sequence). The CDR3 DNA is TGCAGTGCTAGATGGCACAGCTCCTACGAGCAGTACTTC. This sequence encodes CSARWHSSYEQYF.

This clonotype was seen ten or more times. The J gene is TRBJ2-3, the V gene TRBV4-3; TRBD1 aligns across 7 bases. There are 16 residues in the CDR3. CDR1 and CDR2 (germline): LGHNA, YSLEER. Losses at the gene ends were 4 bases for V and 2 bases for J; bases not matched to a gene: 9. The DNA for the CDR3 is TGCGCCAGCAGCCCCAGACCGGGACAGTCCACAGATACGCAGTATTTT. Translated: CASSPRPGQSTDTQYF.

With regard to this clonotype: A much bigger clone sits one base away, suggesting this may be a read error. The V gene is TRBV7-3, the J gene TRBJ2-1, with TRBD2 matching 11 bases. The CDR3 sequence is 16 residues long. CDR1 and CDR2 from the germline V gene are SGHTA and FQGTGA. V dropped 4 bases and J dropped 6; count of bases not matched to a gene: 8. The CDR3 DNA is TGTGCCAGCAGCTCCAATAGCGGGGGGGGCTGCAATGAGCAGTTCTTC. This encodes CASSSNSGGGCNEQFF.

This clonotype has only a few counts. The chain's CDR3 is CASSPWTGGSGSPLHF. The DNA for the CDR3 is TGTGCCAGCAGCCCTTGGACAGGGGGCAGCGGTTCACCCCTCCACTTT. V and J are TRBV7-8 and TRBJ1-6; 11 bases match TRBD1. This CDR3 spans 16 amino acids. The germline gives CDR1 SGHVS, CDR2 FQNEAQ. With 5 bases clipped from V and 9 bases from J, the junction kept 9 bases outside the gene matches.

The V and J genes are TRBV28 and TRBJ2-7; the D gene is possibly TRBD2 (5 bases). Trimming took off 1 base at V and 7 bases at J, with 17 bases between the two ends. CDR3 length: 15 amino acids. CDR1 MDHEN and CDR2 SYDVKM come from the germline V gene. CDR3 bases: TGTGCCAGCAGTTTATCGAGCGGCCCTTTGAGGGAGCAGTACTTC. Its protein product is CASSLSSGPLREQYF.

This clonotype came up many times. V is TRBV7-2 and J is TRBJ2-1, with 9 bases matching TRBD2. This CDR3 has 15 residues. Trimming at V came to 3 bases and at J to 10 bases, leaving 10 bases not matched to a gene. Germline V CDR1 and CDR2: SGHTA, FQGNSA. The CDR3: CASSFFPAGGLEQFF. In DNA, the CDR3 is TGTGCCAGCAGCTTCTTCCCAGCGGGGGGTTTGGAGCAGTTCTTC.

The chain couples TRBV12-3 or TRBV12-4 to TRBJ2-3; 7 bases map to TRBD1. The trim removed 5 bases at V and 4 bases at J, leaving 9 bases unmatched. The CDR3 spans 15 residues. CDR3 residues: CASSTQTGRADTQYF. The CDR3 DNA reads TGTGCCAGCAGTACTCAGACAGGGAGAGCAGATACGCAGTATTTT.

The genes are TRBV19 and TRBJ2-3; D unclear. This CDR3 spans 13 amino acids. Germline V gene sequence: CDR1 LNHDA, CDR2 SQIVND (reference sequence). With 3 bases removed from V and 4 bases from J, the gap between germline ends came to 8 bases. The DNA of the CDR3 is TGTGCCAGTAGTATCAGGCCTTCAGATACGCAGTATTTT. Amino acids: CASSIRPSDTQYF.